This T cell receptor (beta chain) emerged from a study of OX40 agonist ivuxolimab in advanced cancers. Trimming cost V 5 bases and J 8 bases; bases outside gene matches: 5. Germline V gene lookup returns CDR1 MNHEY and CDR2 SVGAGI. The CDR3 runs to 12 residues. Using immunoSEQ multiplex PCR, the repertoire was profiled, and TCRdb retains in-frame clones only, with some absent. This table holds nearly 85,000 clones, less than 90% found once. This sequence was found in an adult with an advanced solid tumor such as melanoma, head and neck, liver or kidney cancer. Sample: CD4+ or CD8+ T cells sorted from blood, taken in a trial of the OX40 agonist ivuxolimab. The rearrangement links TRBV6-5 to TRBJ1-1, with 7 nucleotides matching TRBD1. CDR3 DNA: TGTGCCAGCAGTGAACAGGGGAGGGAAGCTTTCTTT. It specifies CASSEQGREAFF.